This T cell receptor (beta chain) is from a study of blood T cell repertoires in COVID-19. Germline V lookup: CDR1 SQVTM, CDR2 ANQGSEA. With 2 bases removed from V and 4 bases from J, the gap between germline ends came to 14 bases. This CDR3 is 14 amino acids long. Sequencing used immunoSEQ multiplex PCR; TCRdb keeps in-frame clones, though not all of them. The repertoire consists of fewer than 150,000 clones, with 65% to 85% occurring once and the leading ten covering approximately 1.5%. This clonotype was obtained from a man aged 50 to 59 with acute or convalescent COVID-19. The V gene is TRBV29-1, the J gene TRBJ2-5, with a weak D call TRBD1 (6 bases). What was sequenced was peripheral blood. In nucleotides, the CDR3 is TGCAGCGTTGAAAGGGGGAACAGCGGAGAGACCCAGTACTTC. Its protein product is CSVERGNSGETQYF.